Shown below are 12 T cell receptor beta chains from a single sample sequenced in a study of molecular identifiers for immune sequencing clone quantification. MiXCR was run by TCRdb on the PCR reads, yielding one entry per CDR3 protein. The table has under 650,000 distinct CDR3 sequences, nearly 20% seen once. Sequencing used naive CD8+ T cells from blood, with Jurkat cell RNA spiked in. Specified subset: FACS-sorted CD8+CD4-CCR7+CD45RA+ naive T cells. The receptors were sampled from a human donor in good health. Some libraries in this study had Jurkat cell RNA spiked in.

The V call is TRBV7-2, the J call TRBJ2-7, with 8 bases matching TRBD1. The CDR3 extends over 12 amino acids. The V gene end was trimmed by 5 bases and the J gene end by 7 bases; junction bases not matched to a gene: 4. Germline V lookup: CDR1 SGHTA, CDR2 FQGNSA. The CDR3 spells CASSTGGVEQYF. The CDR3 DNA is TGTGCCAGCAGCACAGGGGGAGTGGAGCAGTACTTC.

Many counts were recorded for this clonotype. The chain carries TRBV7-9 and TRBJ2-1; 8 positions agree with TRBD1. Per the germline V gene, CDR1 is SEHNR and CDR2 is FQNEAQ (reference sequence). Germline trimming cut 5 bases from V and 8 bases from J; bases unmatched to any gene: 11. CDR3 length: 15 amino acids. DNA of the CDR3: TGTGCCAGCAGCCACGGACAGGGCGGGTTGGATGAGCAGTTCTTC. Its protein product is CASSHGQGGLDEQFF.

For this clonotype: A read error may be the cause here, since a much bigger clone is one base away. The genes are TRBV27 and TRBJ2-3, with 9 bases aligning to TRBD2. The CDR3 extends over 15 amino acids. Germline V gene lookup returns CDR1 MNHEY and CDR2 SMNVEV (reference sequence). For the CDR3, the DNA is TGTGTCAGCAGTTTGTTAGCGGGAGTGCTGGATACGCAGTATTTT. Protein sequence: CVSSLLAGVLDTQYF.

This clonotype appeared many times. V gene TRBV7-6 combines with J gene TRBJ1-5; 7 bases agree with TRBD1. The CDR3 is 16 amino acids. Trimming took 1 base from V and 6 from J; bases not matched to a gene: 9. Germline loops: CDR1 SGHVS, CDR2 FNYEAQ. CDR3 protein: CASSLGQGISGQPQHF. The CDR3 region has the DNA TGTGCCAGCAGCTTAGGACAGGGTATATCGGGTCAGCCCCAGCATTTT.

V usage is TRBV6-2 or TRBV6-3 and J usage is TRBJ2-7; D may be TRBD1 or TRBD2 (5 bases each). V dropped 7 bases and J dropped 3 bases, with 13 bases sitting between them. Germline V gives CDR1 MNHEY, CDR2 SVGEGT. CDR3 size: 13 residues. The CDR3 DNA reads as TGTGCCAGCACCTACGGGGACGGCTACGAGCAGTACTTC. This sequence encodes CASTYGDGYEQYF.

As for this clonotype: It may be a read error: a sequence one base away is much more abundant. The V and J genes are TRBV6-1 and TRBJ2-5, with D possibly TRBD1 on 6 matching bases. This CDR3 has 14 amino acids. Germline values: CDR1 MNHNS, CDR2 SASEGT. Trimming pared 2 bases from V and 4 bases from J, leaving 11 bases between. The CDR3 spells CASSEWDIRETQYF. The DNA of the CDR3 is TGTGCCAGCAGTGAATGGGACATCCGAGAGACCCAGTACTTC.

This clonotype was counted at least ten times. The J gene is TRBJ2-7, the V gene TRBV4-3; weak D call: TRBD2 (6 bases). Looked up from germline, CDR1 is LGHNA and CDR2 is YSLEER. The CDR3 is made up of 16 amino acids. V lost 0 bases, J lost 5 bases, and 17 bases lay in between. CDR3: CASSQDQVGAGHEQYF. In DNA, the CDR3 is TGCGCCAGCAGCCAAGATCAGGTGGGAGCGGGCCACGAGCAGTACTTC.

The chain employs TRBV24-1 and TRBJ2-1; possibly TRBD2 for D (5 bases). CDR3 size: 16 residues. Between the trimmed V and J ends, which lost 0 bases and 0 bases, there was a span of 8 bases. Looked up from germline, CDR1 is KGHDR and CDR2 is SFDVKD. CDR3 in amino acids: CATSDLEGLSYNEQFF. The CDR3 bases are TGTGCCACCAGTGATTTGGAGGGCCTCTCCTACAATGAGCAGTTCTTC.

For this clonotype: Because the CDR3 is missing its conserved closing phenylalanine or tryptophan, this is likely a read error. The chain has TRBV7-2 and TRBJ2-7, with 9 bases that match TRBD2. Germline V CDR1 and CDR2: SGHTA, FQGNSA. The CDR3 runs 17 residues. The chain's CDR3 is CASGLGASGVFAYEQYS. CDR3 sequence (DNA): TGTGCCAGCGGCTTAGGGGCTAGCGGGGTTTTTGCCTACGAGCAGTACTCC.

At least ten counts were recorded for this clonotype. The chain uses TRBV12-3 or TRBV12-4 and TRBJ2-1, with unresolved D. The CDR3 has 11 residues. V lost 5 bases to trimming and J lost 9 bases, with 8 bases between them. CDR3 in DNA: TGTGCCAGCAGTGGCGGAGCTGAGCAGTTCTTC. Residues: CASSGGAEQFF.

As for this clonotype: A read error is possible here, since a much larger clone lies one base away. Since no conserved phenylalanine or tryptophan closes the CDR3, a read error is the likely cause. This CDR3 reads CASSLGRVAEAFS. Here the CDR3 DNA reads TGTGCCAGCAGCTTGGGCCGGGTAGCTGAAGCTTTCTCT. This rearrangement joins TRBV5-8 to TRBJ1-1; no firm D call. V was trimmed by 0 bases and J by 6 bases, leaving 9 bases between them. From germline, CDR1 is SGHTS and CDR2 YDEGEE. This CDR3 spans 13 amino acids.

This clonotype was observed a few times. The CDR3 sequence: CASKLSWTGNTIYF. The CDR3, as DNA: TGTGCCAGCAAATTATCCTGGACTGGAAACACCATATATTTT. The J gene is TRBJ1-3, the V gene TRBV21-1. TRBV21-1 is tagged as a pseudogene. This CDR3 is built from 14 residues.